This T cell receptor (beta chain) was captured in a study of blood T cell repertoires in COVID-19. On the study more broadly: Samples taken during acute and convalescent COVID-19 were collected in the United States, Italy and Spain. T cells, B-cell-depleted T cells, or PBMCs supplied cDNA or gDNA.

Patients of the Seattle cohort, enrolled during active infection, were followed longitudinally. As handled by the study authors: Amplification with reference gene primers provided the estimates of nucleated cell counts. TCRdb's table, derived via immunoSEQ multiplex PCR, lists solely in-frame clones and lacks some. Clonal size and the V and J genes are those of that table, whereas D and trimming came from the DNA. The sample carries approximately 200,000 clones, under 90% recorded once. This sequence was found in a woman of 80 years or more with COVID-19, enrolled during active disease. The sample comprised peripheral blood.

The CDR3: CASSPTGDEQFF. In DNA form, the CDR3 reads TGTGCCAGCAGCCCAACAGGGGATGAGCAGTTCTTC. The chain recombines TRBV11-2 with TRBJ2-1; 7 bases are a match to TRBD1. Germline V lookup: CDR1 SGHAT, CDR2 FQNNGV. The CDR3 length is 12 residues. Trimming cost V 5 bases and J 8 bases; bases outside gene matches: 3. Looking up the rest from reference TRBV11-2 and TRBJ2-1 gives the full variable domain: EAGVAQSPRYKIIEKRQSVAFWCNPISGHATLYWYQQILGQGPKLLIQFQNNGVVDDSQLPKDRFSAERLKGVDSTLKIQPAKLEDSAVYLCASSPTGDEQFFGPGTRLTVL.